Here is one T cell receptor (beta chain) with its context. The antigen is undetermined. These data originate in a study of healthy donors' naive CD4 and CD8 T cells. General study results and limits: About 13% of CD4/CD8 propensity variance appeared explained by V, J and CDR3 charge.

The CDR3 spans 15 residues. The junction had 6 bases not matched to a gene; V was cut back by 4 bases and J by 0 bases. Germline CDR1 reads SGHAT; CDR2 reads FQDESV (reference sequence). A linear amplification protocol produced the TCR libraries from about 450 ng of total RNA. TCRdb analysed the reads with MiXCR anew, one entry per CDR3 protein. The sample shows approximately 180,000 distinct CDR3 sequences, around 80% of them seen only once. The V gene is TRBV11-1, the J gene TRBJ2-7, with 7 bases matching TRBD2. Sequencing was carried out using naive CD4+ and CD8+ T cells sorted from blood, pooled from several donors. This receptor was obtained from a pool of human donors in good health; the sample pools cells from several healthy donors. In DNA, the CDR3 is TGTGCCAGCAGCTCCCTAAGGGAGGGCTCCTACGAGCAGTACTTC. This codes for CASSSLREGSYEQYF.